Below, 8 T cell receptor beta chains from the same sample are listed, as sequenced in a study of T cells in localized non-small cell lung cancer. The data were produced by immunoSEQ multiplex PCR, yet TCRdb's version contains in-frame clones alone and is incomplete. The sample has around 140,000 clones; around 90% are singletons. The sequencing used peripheral blood, collected before any cancer treatment. The source is an older female donor with stage I lung adenocarcinoma.

The V call is TRBV5-5, the J call TRBJ1-5, with D possibly being TRBD1 (5 bases). This CDR3 comprises 13 residues. The V gene's germline CDR1 is SGHKS and CDR2 YYEKEE (reference sequence). V shed 4 bases and J shed 5 bases, with 10 bases lying between them. CDR3 sequence: CASSRLGDQPQHF. For the CDR3, the DNA is TGTGCCAGCAGCCGGTTGGGGGATCAGCCCCAGCATTTT.

V usage is TRBV10-3 and J usage is TRBJ2-1; D uncertain. Germline V gene lookup returns CDR1 ENHRY and CDR2 SYGVKD. V was shortened by 2 bases and J by 12 bases, with 8 bases between the two germline ends. The CDR3 is made up of 11 amino acids. The CDR3 region has the DNA TGTGCCATCAGTGAGACTACTGCGCAGTTCTTC. Amino acids: CAISETTAQFF.

This chain links TRBV15 with TRBJ2-5; D might be TRBD2 (5 bases). Germline lookup yields CDR1 LNHNV and CDR2 YYDKDF (reference sequence). Between the trimmed V and J ends, which lost 4 bases and 4 bases, there was a span of 16 bases. The CDR3 consists of 15 residues. The CDR3 DNA follows: TGTGCCACCAGCAAAACCGGGATCTCGGGAGAGACCCAGTACTTC. Its translation is CATSKTGISGETQYF.

The CDR3 protein is CASSRQGTQPQHF. CDR3 DNA sequence: TGTGCCAGCAGCCGACAGGGCACACAGCCCCAGCATTTT. The gene calls are TRBV6-5 and TRBJ1-5; 7 bases fit TRBD1. From germline, CDR1 is MNHEY and CDR2 SVGAGI. This CDR3 has 13 residues. V was pared by 6 bases and J by 7 bases, with 6 bases of the junction left unmatched.

This clone was seen once. The V and J genes are TRBV6-1 and TRBJ2-7; 12 positions match TRBD2. The CDR3 is 16 amino acids. V was clipped by 2 bases and J by 6 bases; unmatched bases: 8. The germline V gene has CDR1 MNHNS and CDR2 SASEGT. CDR3 coding DNA: TGTGCCAGCAGTGAACCCGGACTAGCGGGAAAGGGCGAGCAGTACTTC. Translated: CASSEPGLAGKGEQYF.

The chain joins TRBV11-3 to TRBJ2-1; 7 bases are shared with TRBD2. The CDR3 contains 16 residues. From germline, CDR1 is SGHNT and CDR2 YENEEA. The junction had 7 bases not matched to a gene; V was cut back by 4 bases and J by 1 base. CDR3 protein: CASSSTGTKSYNEQFF. The CDR3 bases are TGTGCCAGCAGCTCGACCGGGACTAAATCCTACAATGAGCAGTTCTTC.

The CDR3 region has the DNA TGTGCCAGCAGCCCTGGCACTATTTATGGCTACACCTTC. Translated, it gives CASSPGTIYGYTF. This chain connects TRBV5-4 to TRBJ1-2; no reliable D call. Germline V gene sequence: CDR1 SGHNT, CDR2 YYREEE (reference sequence). This CDR3 contains 13 residues. Trimming pared 4 bases from V and 5 bases from J, leaving 12 bases between.

The gene calls are TRBV5-4 and TRBJ2-7; D may be TRBD2 (5 bases). CDR1 SGHNT and CDR2 YYREEE come from the germline V gene (reference sequence). Trimming stripped 0 bases from V and 3 bases from J, with 7 bases between. This CDR3 has 13 amino acids. The CDR3 region is CASSLGTGYEQYF. In DNA, the CDR3 is TGTGCCAGCAGCTTGGGGACTGGCTACGAGCAGTACTTC.